This T cell receptor (beta chain) was profiled in a study of T cells in Graves' hyperthyroidism and ophthalmopathy (dated by TCRdb to the late 2010s). Turning to the overall study: Peripheral blood was sampled at the time of initial diagnosis, prior to any treatment. A discovery cohort of roughly 96 patients, approximately 45 with Graves' ophthalmopathy and roughly 59 with stable Graves' hyperthyroidism, was used to find distinguishing TCR V-J signatures. An independent validation cohort of 18 to 20 hyperthyroidism patients and about 16 patients who later progressed to ophthalmopathy tested prospective prediction of ophthalmopathy. For training and testing, the roughly 93 patients in the discovery cohort were randomly divided in a 7:3 ratio. The study also compared thyroid tissue and blood T-cell repertoires from several Graves' hyperthyroidism patients. After blood sampling, hyperthyroidism patients were treated with methimazole at a starting dose of 30 mg daily, and ophthalmopathy patients were treated with high-dose intravenous methylprednisolone. According to the paper, TCR Vbeta CDR3 sequencing was carried out on 135 peripheral blood samples, which came from more than 40 ophthalmopathy, around 74 hyperthyroidism and approximately 17 progressor patients. The investigation overall reported the following: Sample size was not statistically predetermined, and investigators were not blinded to group allocation. In cross-validation, a model built on a 13 V-J signature told ophthalmopathy apart from stable hyperthyroidism with 85% to 90% sensitivity and roughly 82% specificity, and in testing the same model reached 80%/75%. Most expanded thyroid clonotypes (frequency above 0.001) were also found in blood, which suggests that blood repertoires may mirror thyroid immune responses. During validation, the model predicted progression to ophthalmopathy a median of around 6 months ahead of onset, with almost 71% sensitivity and roughly 75% specificity.

Amplification of TCR beta CDR3 regions was carried out from RNA transcripts. The TCR CDR3 was subjected to a first round of RT-PCR using the HTBI primer set and the Qiagen OneStep RT-PCR kit. The libraries were constructed in a second round of multiplex PCR and then size-selected and purified. Sequencing of the libraries was done on an Illumina HiSeq2000 using paired-end 100 bp reads. The paper's data handling went like this. SOAPnuke was used to process the raw data, removing reads that contained adapters or uncalled bases, had a mean Phred below 15, or lacked an exact match to the constant primer or identifier. High-quality paired reads were merged with COPE v1.2.5, and unique nucleotide sequences were defined as clonotypes. MiTCR v1.1 was used to align clonotypes to the IMGT TRBV, TRBD and TRBJ reference segments. The analysis was restricted to V-J combinations with a frequency above 0.0001, which together covered just over 98% of the repertoires. A TCS score was defined as the ratio between F50 (clonal expansion) and ExV (chaos), using BLOSUM62-based TCRdist between CDR3 peptides within each V-J. Welch's t-statistics and random forest reduced roughly 530 V-J features to roughly 13, which were used in a naive Bayes classifier (R e1071). Using fastp at Q25 and MiXCR, TCRdb reprocessed the public reads and kept productive beta chains. CDR3 protein duplicates are merged, each entry listing the most common genes and DNA. None of the V and J calls come from the authors' own analysis; TCRdb made them. The sample table contains roughly 380,000 distinct CDR3 sequences; only one count was recorded for about 15% of them. Clones ranked in the top ten supply approximately 10% of the sample.

About this clonotype itself: Its recognized antigen is unknown. No much larger clonotype is one base removed from it; base qualities were not supplied.

The germline V gene supplies CDR1 SQVTM and CDR2 ANQGSEA. Clipping removes 6 bases from V and 5 bases from J, with 6 as the unmatched junction base count. The CDR3 runs 13 residues from the cysteine to the phenylalanine. Just CDR3 DNA is preserved here, 39 bases in frame from base 1. Stable Graves' hyperthyroidism was defined as no progression to ophthalmopathy during 18 months of follow-up. Hyperthyroidism patients were aged 18 to 65 years and newly diagnosed, with disease duration of less than 2 months. The study excluded patients with uncontrolled infections, other autoimmune diseases, pregnancy or lactation. Diagnoses were based on clinical symptoms, serum thyroxine and TRAb, thyroid ultrasound and orbital computed tomography. PBMCs were separated from 10 ml of fresh peripheral blood using Ficoll-Paque density gradient centrifugation. Trizol reagent was used to extract total RNA, and RNA quality was then checked on an Agilent 2100 Bioanalyzer.

This TCR derives from a woman in her fifties or sixties with Graves' hyperthyroidism. This receptor chain uses TRBV29-1 and TRBJ1-2; 10 bases in the middle match TRBD1. The source material was blood. The DNA reads as follows: TGCAGCGTCCAAGGGGGACAGGGGTATGGCTACACCTTC. This is translated as CSVQGGQGYGYTF.